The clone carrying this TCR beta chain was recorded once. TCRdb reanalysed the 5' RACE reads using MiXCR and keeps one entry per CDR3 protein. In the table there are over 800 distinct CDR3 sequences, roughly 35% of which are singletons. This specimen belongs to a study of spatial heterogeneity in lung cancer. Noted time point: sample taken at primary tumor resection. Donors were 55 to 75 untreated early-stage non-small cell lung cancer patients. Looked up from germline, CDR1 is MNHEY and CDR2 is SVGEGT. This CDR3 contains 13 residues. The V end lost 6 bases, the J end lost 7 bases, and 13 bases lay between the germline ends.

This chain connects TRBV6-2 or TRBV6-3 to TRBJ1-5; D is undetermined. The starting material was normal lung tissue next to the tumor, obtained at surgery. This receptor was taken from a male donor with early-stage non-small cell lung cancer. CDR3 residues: CASSLDRPQPQHF. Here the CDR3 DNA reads TGTGCCAGCAGCCTTGACCGGCCCCAGCCCCAGCATTTT.